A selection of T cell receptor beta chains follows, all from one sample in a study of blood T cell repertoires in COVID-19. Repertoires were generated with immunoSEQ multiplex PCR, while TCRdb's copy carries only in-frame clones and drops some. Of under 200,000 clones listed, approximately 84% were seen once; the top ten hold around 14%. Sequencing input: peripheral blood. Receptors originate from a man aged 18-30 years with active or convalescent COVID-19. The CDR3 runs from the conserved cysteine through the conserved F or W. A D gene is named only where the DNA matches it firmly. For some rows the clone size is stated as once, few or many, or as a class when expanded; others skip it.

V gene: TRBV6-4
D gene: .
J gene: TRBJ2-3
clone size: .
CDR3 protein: CASSRGASDTQYF
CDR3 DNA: TGTGCCAGCAGTCGGGGGGCGTCAGATACGCAGTATTTT

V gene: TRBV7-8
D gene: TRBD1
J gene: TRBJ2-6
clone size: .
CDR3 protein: CASSTRTGRSGANVLTF
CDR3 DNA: TGTGCCAGCAGCACCCGGACAGGACGCTCTGGGGCCAACGTCCTGACTTTC

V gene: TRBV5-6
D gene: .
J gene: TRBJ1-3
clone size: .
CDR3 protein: CASSFEGRGNTIYF
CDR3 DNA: TGTGCCAGCAGCTTTGAAGGGAGGGGAAACACCATATATTTT

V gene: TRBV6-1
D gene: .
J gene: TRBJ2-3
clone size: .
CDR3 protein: CASRQEFYTDTQYF
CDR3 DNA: TGTGCCAGCAGACAGGAGTTCTACACAGATACGCAGTATTTT

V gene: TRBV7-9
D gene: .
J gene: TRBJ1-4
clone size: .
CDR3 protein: CASSLSGNEKLFF
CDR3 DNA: TGTGCCAGCAGCTTATCCGGGAATGAAAAACTGTTTTTT

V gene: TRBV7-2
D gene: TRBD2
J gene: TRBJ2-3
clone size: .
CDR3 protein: CASSLVALAADTQYF
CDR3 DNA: TGTGCCAGCAGCTTAGTTGCCCTAGCGGCAGATACGCAGTATTTT

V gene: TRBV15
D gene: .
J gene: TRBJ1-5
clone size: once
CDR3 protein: CATGLGRVGQPQHF
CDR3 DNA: TGTGCCACCGGTTTGGGCAGGGTCGGTCAGCCCCAGCATTTT

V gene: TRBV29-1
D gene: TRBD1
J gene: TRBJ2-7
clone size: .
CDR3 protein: CSVRDRGLNEQYF
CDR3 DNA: TGCAGCGTTCGGGACAGGGGGCTTAACGAGCAGTACTTC

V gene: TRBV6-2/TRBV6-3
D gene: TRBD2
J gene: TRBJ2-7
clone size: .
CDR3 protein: CASSRTSGGPYEQYF
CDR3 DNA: TGTGCCAGCAGTAGGACTAGCGGGGGGCCCTACGAGCAGTACTTC

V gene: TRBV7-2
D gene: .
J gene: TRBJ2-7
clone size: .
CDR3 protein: CASSYLMRPPYEQYF
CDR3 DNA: TGTGCCAGCAGCTACCTAATGAGGCCCCCCTACGAGCAGTACTTC

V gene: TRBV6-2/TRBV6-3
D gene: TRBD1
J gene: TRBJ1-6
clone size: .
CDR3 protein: CASSTRDRVSSTLHF
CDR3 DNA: TGTGCCAGCAGTACCCGGGACAGGGTATCTTCAACCCTCCACTTT

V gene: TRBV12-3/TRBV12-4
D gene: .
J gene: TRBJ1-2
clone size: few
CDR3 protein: CASSPGYGYTF
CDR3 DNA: TGTGCCAGCAGCCCAGGGTATGGCTACACCTTC

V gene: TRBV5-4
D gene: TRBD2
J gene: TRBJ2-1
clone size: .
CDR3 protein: CASSRTGGLAGTNEQFF
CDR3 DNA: TGTGCCAGCAGCAGAACCGGGGGACTAGCGGGAACCAATGAGCAGTTCTTC

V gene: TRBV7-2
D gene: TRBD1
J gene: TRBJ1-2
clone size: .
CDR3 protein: CASSLATGRVSGYTF
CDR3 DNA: TGTGCCAGCAGCTTAGCGACAGGGCGGGTCTCTGGCTACACCTTC

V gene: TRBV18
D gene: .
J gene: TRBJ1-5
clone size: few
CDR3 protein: CASSPQQGGGNQPQHF
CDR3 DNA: TGTGCCAGCTCACCACAACAGGGTGGGGGCAACCAGCCCCAGCATTTT

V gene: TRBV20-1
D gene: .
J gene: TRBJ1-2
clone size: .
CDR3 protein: CSASRAGFYGYTF
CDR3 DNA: TGCAGTGCTAGTCGGGCAGGGTTCTATGGCTACACCTTC

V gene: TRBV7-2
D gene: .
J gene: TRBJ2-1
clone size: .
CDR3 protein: CASSLGVGGNEQFF
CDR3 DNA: TGTGCCAGCAGCTTAGGGGTAGGGGGCAATGAGCAGTTCTTC

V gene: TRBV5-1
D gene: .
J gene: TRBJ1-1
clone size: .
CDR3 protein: CASSPGGDGTEAFF
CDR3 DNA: TGCGCCAGCAGCCCCGGGGGAGACGGCACTGAAGCTTTCTTT

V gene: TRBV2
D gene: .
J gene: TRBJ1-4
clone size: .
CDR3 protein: CASSARQTINEKLFF
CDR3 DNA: TGTGCCAGCAGTGCTCGACAGACCATTAATGAAAAACTGTTTTTT

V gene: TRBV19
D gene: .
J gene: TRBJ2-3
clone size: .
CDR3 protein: CASSIPRLASTDTQYF
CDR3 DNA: TGTGCCAGTAGTATCCCCCGGCTAGCGAGCACAGATACGCAGTATTTT

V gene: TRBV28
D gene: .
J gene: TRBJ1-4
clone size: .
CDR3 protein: CASSSTHQATNEKLFF
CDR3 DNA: TGTGCCAGCAGTTCGACCCACCAGGCGACTAATGAAAAACTGTTTTTT

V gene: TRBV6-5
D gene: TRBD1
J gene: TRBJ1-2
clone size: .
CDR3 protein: CASSYDMGQGHGYTF
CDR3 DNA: TGTGCCAGCAGTTACGACATGGGACAGGGGCATGGCTACACCTTC

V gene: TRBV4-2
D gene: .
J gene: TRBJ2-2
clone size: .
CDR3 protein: CASSHSPGGGELFF
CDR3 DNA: TGTGCCAGCAGCCACTCGCCTGGCGGGGGGGAGCTGTTTTTT

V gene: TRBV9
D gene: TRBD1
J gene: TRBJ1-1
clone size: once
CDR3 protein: CASSPSSGQGAGVSTEAFF
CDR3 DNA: TGTGCCAGCAGCCCCTCCTCGGGACAGGGGGCAGGTGTTAGCACTGAAGCTTTCTTT

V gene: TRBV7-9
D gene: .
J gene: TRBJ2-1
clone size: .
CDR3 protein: CASSFTELTGNEQFF
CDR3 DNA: TGTGCCAGCAGCTTCACCGAACTAACTGGGAATGAGCAGTTCTTC

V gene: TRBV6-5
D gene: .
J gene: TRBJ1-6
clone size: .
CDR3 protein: CASRHTELNSPLHF
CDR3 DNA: TGTGCCAGCAGGCACACAGAACTCAATTCACCCCTCCACTTT

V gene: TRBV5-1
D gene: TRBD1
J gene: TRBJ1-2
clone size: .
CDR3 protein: CASSPGQSYGYTF
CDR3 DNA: TGCGCCAGCAGCCCGGGACAGTCCTATGGCTACACCTTC

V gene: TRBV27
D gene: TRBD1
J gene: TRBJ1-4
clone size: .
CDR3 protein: CASSLVTGNEKLFF
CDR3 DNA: TGTGCCAGCAGTTTAGTGACAGGGAACGAAAAACTGTTTTTT

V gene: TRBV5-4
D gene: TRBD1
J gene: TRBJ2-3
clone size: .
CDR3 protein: CASSLGTGGTDTQYF
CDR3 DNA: TGTGCCAGCAGCTTGGGGACAGGGGGAACAGATACGCAGTATTTT

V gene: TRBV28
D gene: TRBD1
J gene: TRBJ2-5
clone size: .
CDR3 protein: CASSLGTGEGKTQYF
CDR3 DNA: TGTGCCAGCAGTTTAGGGACAGGGGAGGGGAAGACCCAGTACTTC

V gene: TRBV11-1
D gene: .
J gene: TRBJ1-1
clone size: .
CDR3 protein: CASSHTATEAFF
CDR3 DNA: TGTGCCAGCAGCCACACAGCCACTGAAGCTTTCTTT

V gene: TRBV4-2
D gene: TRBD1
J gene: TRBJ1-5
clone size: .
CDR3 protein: CASSQGTGVQPQHF
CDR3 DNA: TGTGCCAGCAGCCAAGGGACAGGGGTTCAGCCCCAGCATTTT